This TCR beta chain was identified in a study of persistence of HIV-infected CD4 T cells. Study-wide context: A couple of participants gave one leukapheresis sample; others gave up to about 180 mL blood repeatedly.

Study findings and constraints: Within sorted populations, more oligoclonal TCRs accompanied more oligoclonal proviruses.

This nonspecific control used anti-CD3/anti-CD28 bead stimulation of CD4+ T cells. Responding CD4+ T cells were sorted by upregulation of both CD40 ligand and CD69. Comment on this clone: Its antigen remains unknown.

This was the immunoSEQ version 4 assay in survey mode. Template was genomic DNA at 8 to 10 ng/uL, with up to about 1 ug used per sample. Assay used: immunoSEQ multiplex PCR; TCRdb lists only in-frame clones, some missing. The sample shows 40,000 to 45,000 clones, around 89% of them seen only once. This CDR3 has 14 residues. Trimming removed 1 base at V and 1 base at J, with 4 bases between. Germline V gene lookup returns CDR1 SEHNR and CDR2 FQNEAQ (reference sequence). This clonotype was sampled from an adult man with HIV who was CMV-seropositive. The sample here was CD4+ T cells sorted from PBMCs after roughly 18-hour stimulation, taken from a patient who received antiretroviral therapy. The chain has TRBV7-9 and TRBJ2-2; no clear D gene. CDR3 in DNA: TGTGCCAGCAGCTTAGGAGGGAACACCGGGGAGCTGTTTTTT. This translates into CASSLGGNTGELFF.